A single sample is the source of the 17 T cell receptor beta chains below, sequenced in a study of shared clonotypes between healthy human individuals. Sequenced by immunoSEQ multiplex PCR; TCRdb stores in-frame clones only, minus some. The sample includes a few million clones, just under 95% seen only once; the top ten take 1.5% to 2%. CD8 cells classed as naive were CD45RO-negative and positively selected for CCR7, excluding terminally differentiated effector memory CD45RA+ cells. The specimen was naive CD8+ T cells from PBMCs. These receptor sequences come from a young man in good health. Some clones in this sample may be carry-over from other donors' samples.

The chain uses TRBV7-3 and TRBJ1-2; 10 nucleotides align to TRBD1. The CDR3 covers 15 residues. Germline V lookup: CDR1 SGHTA, CDR2 FQGTGA. V lost 5 bases and J lost 6; bases outside the gene matches: 9. The CDR3 sequence is CASSPSGTGVNGYTF. Here the CDR3 DNA reads TGTGCCAGCAGCCCGTCCGGGACAGGGGTAAATGGCTACACCTTC. Full variable domain (missing parts from reference TRBV7-3 and TRBJ1-2): GAGVSQTPSNKVTEKGKYVELRCDPISGHTALYWYRQSLGQGPEFLIYFQGTGAADDSGLPNDRFFAVRPEGSVSTLKIQRTERGDSAVYLCASSPSGTGVNGYTFGSGTRLTVV.

This chain connects TRBV7-9 to TRBJ1-1; D gene uncertain. CDR3 length: 13 amino acids. The V gene's germline CDR1 is SEHNR and CDR2 FQNEAQ (reference sequence). Trimming cost V 10 bases and J 1 base, with 13 bases left between them. The CDR3 DNA follows: TGTGCCATCCTGGTCTGGGAGAACACTGAAGCTTTCTTT. The encoded protein is CAILVWENTEAFF. Full variable domain (remainder filled in from reference TRBV7-9 and TRBJ1-1): DTGVSQNPRHKITKRGQNVTFRCDPISEHNRLYWYRQTLGQGPEFLTYFQNEAQLEKSRLLSDRFSAERPKGSFSTLEIQRTEQGDSAMYLCAILVWENTEAFFGQGTRLTVV.

This clone was recorded only once. The V gene is TRBV29-1, the J gene TRBJ2-7; 10 bases are shared with TRBD1. The CDR3 totals 14 residues. Unmatched junction bases numbered 9, after V lost 5 bases and J lost 5 bases. CDR1 is SQVTM, CDR2 ANQGSEA, per germline. CDR3 in DNA: TGCAGCGTTACCGGGACAGGGGCCGCCCACGAGCAGTACTTC. This encodes CSVTGTGAAHEQYF.

The chain recombines TRBV5-3 with TRBJ2-7; 11 bases are shared with TRBD2. TRBV5-3 is an open reading frame, and its role is uncertain. CDR3 length: 17 residues. Losses at the gene ends were 0 bases for V and 1 base for J; bases not matched to a gene: 6. The CDR3 region has the DNA TGTGCCAGAAGCTTGGCGGTAGCGGGAGGGCCATCCTACGAGCAGTACTTC. Translating it yields CARSLAVAGGPSYEQYF.

The chain carries TRBV28 and TRBJ2-7; D unclear. The germline V gene encodes CDR1 MDHEN and CDR2 SYDVKM. The V gene lost 5 bases and the J gene lost 4 bases, with 6 bases spanning the gap. This CDR3 is 11 amino acids long. The CDR3 bases are TGTGCCAGCAGTCAGCAGTACGAGCAGTACTTC. Its translation: CASSQQYEQYF.

The rearrangement uses TRBV6-1 and TRBJ1-4; D might be TRBD1 (6 bases). V was pared by 6 bases and J by 8 bases, with 16 bases between. This CDR3 spans 14 amino acids. Germline CDR1 and CDR2: MNHNS and SASEGT. The CDR3 sequence is CASRGGGGGEKLFF. CDR3 in DNA: TGTGCCAGCAGAGGGGGGGGAGGAGGGGAAAAACTGTTTTTT.

The rearrangement links TRBV4-3 to TRBJ1-1; no firm D call. The CDR3 sequence is 13 residues long. Germline loops: CDR1 LGHNA, CDR2 YSLEER. Trimming took off 0 bases at V and 7 bases at J, with 9 bases between the two ends. The CDR3 reads CASSQDLGIEAFF. The CDR3 nucleotides read TGCGCCAGCAGCCAAGATCTGGGGATTGAAGCTTTCTTT.

The rearrangement uses TRBV7-3 and TRBJ2-3, with 9 nucleotides matching TRBD1. V shed 5 bases, J shed 2 bases, and the junction held 5 bases outside the gene matches. This CDR3 comprises 15 residues. Germline loops: CDR1 SGHTA, CDR2 FQGTGA. The chain's CDR3 is CASSPGQGNTDTQYF. In DNA, the CDR3 is TGTGCCAGCAGCCCGGGACAGGGCAACACAGATACGCAGTATTTT.

This sequence joins TRBV7-8 and TRBJ1-1; unclear D gene. The CDR3 consists of 14 residues. The V end was cut by 2 bases, the J end by 0 bases, with 7 bases between. CDR1 and CDR2 (germline): SGHVS, FQNEAQ. CDR3 DNA: TGTGCCAGCAGCTTAAGGAACCTGAACACTGAAGCTTTCTTT. Protein: CASSLRNLNTEAFF.

The table lists this clone with a count of one. V is TRBV27 and J is TRBJ2-3, with D maybe TRBD2 (6 bases). V was pared by 4 bases and J by 1 base, with 12 bases between. This CDR3 has 15 residues. CDR1 is MNHEY and CDR2 is SMNVEV in the germline V gene (reference sequence). The chain's CDR3 is CASSWQGGGTDTQYF. The CDR3 DNA reads TGTGCCAGCAGTTGGCAGGGAGGCGGCACAGATACGCAGTATTTT.

With respect to this clone: At the DNA level, this CDR3 is encoded by other sequences in the same sample as well. This chain connects TRBV29-1 to TRBJ2-7, with D hard to call. The CDR3 extends over 12 amino acids. In germline, CDR1 is SQVTM, CDR2 ANQGSEA. Between the trimmed V and J ends, which lost 2 bases and 3 bases, there was a span of 8 bases. As DNA, the CDR3 is TGCAGCGTTGAAACGGGTGACTACGAGCAGTACTTC. Protein: CSVETGDYEQYF.

This clone occurred once. The V and J genes are TRBV4-1 and TRBJ2-4; D is ambiguous. This CDR3 region has 17 residues. The germline gives CDR1 MGHRA, CDR2 YSYEKL. Trimming removed 1 base at V and 1 base at J, with 14 bases between. The CDR3 here is CASSQVGVGSAKNIQYF. In DNA form, the CDR3 reads TGCGCCAGCAGCCAAGTTGGGGTTGGGTCCGCCAAAAACATTCAGTACTTC.

This chain joins TRBV6-5 and TRBJ2-3, with 7 bases identical to TRBD2. From germline, CDR1 is MNHEY and CDR2 SVGAGI. The CDR3 loop spans 16 amino acids. The J segment lost 7 bases and the V segment lost 4 bases, leaving 14 bases of the junction unmatched. The CDR3 reads CASSSGSGIVRYTQYF. The DNA of the CDR3 is TGTGCCAGCAGTTCCGGGAGCGGGATCGTACGGTATACGCAGTATTTT.

The chain employs TRBV28 and TRBJ2-1, with 10 nucleotides matching TRBD1. CDR3 length: 16 residues. Germline V gene sequence: CDR1 MDHEN, CDR2 SYDVKM. The V and J ends lost 9 bases and 2 bases, in that order; junction bases with no gene match: 10. Here the CDR3 DNA reads TGTGCCAGTGCGGGACAGGGGATAGTAACCTACAATGAGCAGTTCTTC. It yields the protein CASAGQGIVTYNEQFF.

With respect to this clone: This sample includes further DNA sequences coding for the same CDR3. This rearrangement joins TRBV5-6 to TRBJ2-2; D not certain. Trimming left V 3 bases short and J 4 bases short, with 4 bases between. Looked up from germline, CDR1 is SGHDT and CDR2 is YYEEEE. The CDR3 has 12 amino acids. The CDR3 region has the DNA TGTGCCAGCAGCTCAGTCACCGGGGAGCTGTTTTTT. It codes for CASSSVTGELFF.

The J gene is TRBJ2-1, the V gene TRBV5-1, with TRBD2 as a possible D gene (6 bases). Germline-derived CDR1 and CDR2 are SGHRS and YFSETQ. This CDR3 has 15 residues. V lost 4 bases, J lost 5 bases, and 16 bases lay in between. The DNA for the CDR3 is TGCGCCAGCAGCCTTGTTGGGAGGATCGACAATGAGCAGTTCTTC. Protein product: CASSLVGRIDNEQFF.

The CDR3 protein is CASSLGGTGALEQYF. The CDR3 DNA sequence: TGTGCCAGCAGCCTGGGGGGGACAGGGGCTCTAGAGCAGTACTTC. V and J are TRBV11-2 and TRBJ2-7, with 10 bases aligning to TRBD1. Germline V gene lookup returns CDR1 SGHAT and CDR2 FQNNGV. The J segment lost 7 bases and the V segment lost 5 bases, leaving 11 bases of the junction unmatched. The CDR3 runs to 15 residues.